This entry lists 6 T cell receptor beta chains sequenced from one sample in a study of shared clonotypes between healthy human individuals. Libraries were prepared by immunoSEQ multiplex PCR; TCRdb keeps only in-frame clonotypes and omits some of them. The profile shows 2 million to 2.5 million clones, around 90% of them singletons. The sample comprised naive CD4+ T cells from PBMCs. The subset denotes: CD45RA+ positively selected. These receptors all come from a young man in good health. Some clones in this sample may be carry-over from other donors' samples.

The chain links TRBV6-1 to TRBJ2-7; D is possibly TRBD1 or TRBD2 (5 bases each). The V and J ends lost 1 base and 3 bases respectively, with 13 bases between them. CDR1 and CDR2 (germline): MNHNS, SASEGT. The CDR3 contains 15 residues. This chain's CDR3 is CASSEGGSELYEQYF. CDR3 sequence (DNA): TGTGCCAGCAGTGAAGGGGGGTCGGAACTCTACGAGCAGTACTTC.

This chain joins TRBV4-3 and TRBJ2-4, with D perhaps matching TRBD1 (5 bases). Trimming shortened V by 0 bases and J by 0 bases, and 18 bases separated the two germline ends. This CDR3 has 19 amino acids. Per the germline V gene, CDR1 is LGHNA and CDR2 is YSLEER. CDR3 sequence reads: CASSQDRAGHKLAKNIQYF. The CDR3 coding sequence is TGCGCCAGCAGCCAAGATCGGGCAGGGCACAAACTAGCCAAAAACATTCAGTACTTC.

This chain joins TRBV5-1 and TRBJ2-5; D may be TRBD2 (6 bases). The germline gives CDR1 SGHRS, CDR2 YFSETQ. This CDR3 has 16 residues. The ends were cut back, 3 bases at V and 4 bases at J, with 19 bases in the middle. CDR3 in amino acids: CASSYYSGGVRETQYF. The DNA for the CDR3 is TGCGCCAGCAGCTATTACTCAGGCGGGGTTCGAGAGACCCAGTACTTC.

In its sample, this clone was seen once. The chain carries TRBV28 and TRBJ2-2; D is unclear. Germline assignment: CDR1 MDHEN and CDR2 SYDVKM. Trimming pared 2 bases from V and 4 bases from J, leaving 5 bases between. The CDR3 is made up of 13 amino acids. The CDR3 reads CASSLPPTGELFF. The CDR3 DNA follows: TGTGCCAGCAGTTTACCTCCCACCGGGGAGCTGTTTTTT.

The rearrangement joins TRBV15 to TRBJ2-2; TRBD2 is a possible D gene (6 bases). The CDR3 is 12 residues long. V was trimmed by 10 bases and J by 0 bases, leaving 6 bases between them. Germline V gene lookup returns CDR1 LNHNV and CDR2 YYDKDF (reference sequence). The CDR3 DNA is TGTGCCAGCGGGACGAACACCGGGGAGCTGTTTTTT. Amino acids: CASGTNTGELFF.

V usage is TRBV27 and J usage is TRBJ1-4; 7 bases are a match to TRBD1. Trimming took 6 bases from V and 4 from J; bases not matched to a gene: 8. CDR3 length: 15 amino acids. CDR1 and CDR2 from the germline V gene are MNHEY and SMNVEV (reference sequence). The CDR3: CASRDPGQSNEKLFF. CDR3 sequence (DNA): TGTGCCAGCAGAGATCCGGGACAGAGTAATGAAAAACTGTTTTTT.